Included here is one TCR beta chain sequence, with context. TCRdb's copy holds only in-frame clones and misses some; the assay was immunoSEQ multiplex PCR. The sample lists about 39,000 clones; 75% to 90% were seen once. These data come from a study of blood T cell repertoires in COVID-19. Per the germline V gene, CDR1 is SGHAT and CDR2 is FQNNGV. The CDR3 has 15 amino acids. The ends were cut back, 4 bases at V and 5 bases at J, with 16 bases in the middle. Sequences were obtained from peripheral blood. The chain recombines TRBV11-2 with TRBJ2-3, with D possibly being TRBD2 (5 bases). This TCR was recovered from a human donor in a cohort sampled during active or convalescent COVID-19. The donor label of this sample is uncertain. For the CDR3, the DNA is TGTGCCAGCAGCTCCCCTGGAGGCCTCATAGATACGCAGTATTTT. Protein: CASSSPGGLIDTQYF.